This T cell receptor (beta chain) is from a study of cytomegalovirus exposure and HLA in healthy donors. Study overall: Tens of millions of unique TCRs from HLA-typed donors were held in an early release of data.

General study findings and limits: Data from an earlier analysis indicated that most TCR beta V segments were productive either about 87% or about 30% of the time. A link between a missense DCLRE1C variant and TCR beta V- and J-gene trimming emerged from a later analysis.

This PCR relied on a set of 60 Vbeta primers and 13 Jbeta primers. Clones were sequenced by immunoSEQ multiplex PCR, and TCRdb holds only the in-frame ones, with some missing. The profile shows approximately 150,000 clones, over 70% of them singletons. The germline CDR1 and CDR2 sequences are SQVTM and ANQGSEA. With V trimmed by 7 bases and J by 9 bases, 9 bases remained unmatched. The CDR3 runs to 13 residues. Comments on this clone: The antigen is undetermined.

This sequence originates from a man aged 25 to 45 in good health and CMV-seronegative. What was sequenced was PBMCs. The chain joins TRBV29-1 to TRBJ2-1; 10 bases match TRBD2. The CDR3 reads CSAGGLALGEQFF. The DNA of the CDR3 is TGCAGCGCGGGGGGACTAGCGCTGGGTGAGCAGTTCTTC.